Below are 23 T cell receptor beta chains sequenced from a single sample in a study of cytomegalovirus exposure and HLA in healthy donors. Amplification used 60 Vbeta primers and 13 Jbeta primers. Assay: immunoSEQ multiplex PCR; the TCRdb copy retains only in-frame clones and omits some. Of 99,000 or so clones listed, around 73% are singletons. Sequenced input: PBMCs. These receptors were collected from a man between 25 and 39 years old in good health and CMV-seronegative.

This rearrangement joins TRBV4-3 to TRBJ2-7, with D perhaps TRBD2 (6 bases). V was shortened by 0 bases and J by 2 bases, with 14 bases between the two germline ends. From germline, CDR1 is LGHNA and CDR2 YSLEER. There are 16 residues in the CDR3. DNA for the CDR3: TGCGCCAGCAGCCAAGATTGGGCTAGCGCGGCCTACGAGCAGTACTTC. Its translation: CASSQDWASAAYEQYF.

The chain employs TRBV19 and TRBJ1-5, with D uncertain. The germline V and J ends were trimmed by 3 bases and 1 base, with 7 bases remaining between them. The CDR3 totals 14 residues. Per germline, CDR1 LNHDA and CDR2 SQIVND (reference sequence). DNA of the CDR3: TGTGCCAGTAGTATGAGGGTCAGCAATCAGCCCCAGCATTTT. Amino acid sequence: CASSMRVSNQPQHF.

This clone was observed a few times. V usage is TRBV6-5 and J usage is TRBJ1-1; D is perhaps TRBD1 (6 bases). The V and J ends lost 2 bases and 4 bases respectively, with 17 bases between them. Germline-derived CDR1 and CDR2 are MNHEY and SVGAGI. The CDR3 sequence is 16 residues long. CDR3 residues: CASSYAGGVRSTEAFF. The DNA for the CDR3 is TGTGCCAGCAGTTACGCGGGGGGCGTCAGATCCACTGAAGCTTTCTTT.

V and J are TRBV29-1 and TRBJ2-5; tentative D call: TRBD2 (7 bases). The CDR3 is 14 residues long. Looked up from germline, CDR1 is SQVTM and CDR2 is ANQGSEA. Trimming pared 7 bases from V and 2 bases from J, leaving 17 bases between. In DNA form, the CDR3 reads TGCAGCGGTCTAGGCGGGGGCCAACAAGAGACCCAGTACTTC. Translated, it gives CSGLGGGQQETQYF.

The gene calls are TRBV13 and TRBJ2-1; a weak D match, TRBD2 (5 bases). The CDR3 is 13 residues long. Between the trimmed V and J ends, which lost 5 bases and 9 bases, there was a span of 14 bases. Germline V gene sequence: CDR1 PRHDT, CDR2 FYEKMQ (reference sequence). This chain's CDR3 is CASSHEEDGEQFF. CDR3 DNA: TGTGCCAGCAGCCATGAGGAGGATGGTGAGCAGTTCTTC.

This clone was observed once. The chain carries TRBV15 and TRBJ1-4, with D hard to call. The V and J ends lost 0 bases and 4 bases respectively, with 12 bases between them. The germline V gene has CDR1 LNHNV and CDR2 YYDKDF (reference sequence). This CDR3 spans 16 amino acids. The CDR3 protein is CATSRDLAISNEKLFF. For the CDR3, the DNA is TGTGCCACCAGCAGAGATCTAGCCATTAGTAATGAAAAACTGTTTTTT.

V gene TRBV4-1 combines with J gene TRBJ2-1; 7 bases fit TRBD2. Germline CDR1 MGHRA, CDR2 YSYEKL. This CDR3 has 18 amino acids. After removal of 0 bases from V and 6 bases from J, the junction contained 14 bases not matched to a gene. CDR3 in DNA: TGCGCCAGCAGCCAAGATTCCCTCCAGCGGGGTTGGGCCAATGAGCAGTTCTTC. Protein: CASSQDSLQRGWANEQFF.

V and J are TRBV5-1 and TRBJ1-6, with TRBD1 matching over 9 bases. V lost 6 bases to trimming and J lost 5 bases; unmatched junction nucleotides: 3. Germline V gives CDR1 SGHRS, CDR2 YFSETQ. The CDR3 contains 14 residues. The CDR3 region is CASTRQGDNSPLHF. The DNA of the CDR3 is TGCGCCAGCACACGACAGGGGGATAATTCACCCCTCCACTTT.

The chain links TRBV10-2 to TRBJ1-2; D not certain. Trimming removed 3 bases from V and 7 bases from J, with 12 bases in between. This CDR3 is 13 amino acids long. Germline V lookup: CDR1 WSHSY, CDR2 SAAADI. The CDR3 here is CASSDFGWSGYTF. The CDR3 nucleotides read TGCGCCAGCAGTGACTTCGGCTGGAGTGGCTACACCTTC.

The chain couples TRBV29-1 to TRBJ2-1; 9 bases agree with TRBD2. The junction had 22 bases not matched to a gene; V was cut back by 3 bases and J by 10 bases. The germline CDR1 and CDR2 sequences are SQVTM and ANQGSEA. CDR3 length: 18 residues. The CDR3 loop reads CSVDVIRRTSVSFREQFF. The CDR3 coding sequence is TGCAGCGTTGATGTGATCCGCCGGACTAGCGTTTCCTTTAGGGAGCAGTTCTTC.

This clone was seen only a few times. This sequence joins TRBV4-3 and TRBJ1-2; D not resolved. The germline V gene has CDR1 LGHNA and CDR2 YSLEER. V lost 4 bases to trimming and J lost 0 bases, with 15 bases between them. The CDR3 has 16 amino acids. The CDR3 region is CASSPGGRTTNYGYTF. For the CDR3, the DNA is TGCGCCAGCAGCCCGGGAGGCAGGACCACTAACTATGGCTACACCTTC.

V usage is TRBV14 and J usage is TRBJ2-3; tentative D call: TRBD2 (7 bases). Trimming took off 0 bases at V and 6 bases at J, with 19 bases between the two ends. The germline V gene encodes CDR1 SGHDN and CDR2 FVKESK. The CDR3 has 17 residues. CDR3 protein: CASSQDPLWRGGDTQYF. The CDR3 bases are TGTGCCAGCAGCCAAGATCCCCTGTGGAGGGGGGGGGATACGCAGTATTTT.

This clone appeared a few times. The J gene is TRBJ2-7, the V gene TRBV6-1; no reliable D call. Trimming took off 5 bases at V and 2 bases at J, with 4 bases between the two ends. CDR1 and CDR2 from the germline V gene are MNHNS and SASEGT. The CDR3 is 11 amino acids. CDR3 in DNA: TGTGCCAGCAGTCTAACCTACGAGCAGTACTTC. Its protein is CASSLTYEQYF.

The genes are TRBV7-9 and TRBJ1-5; TRBD1 agrees at 12 bases. Germline lookup yields CDR1 SEHNR and CDR2 FQNEAQ (reference sequence). This CDR3 spans 18 amino acids. V was pared by 5 bases and J by 2 bases, with 10 bases of the junction left unmatched. The CDR3 coding sequence is TGTGCCAGCAGCCTCGTCCCGGGACAGGGGGCGGGCAATCAGCCCCAGCATTTT. Its translation is CASSLVPGQGAGNQPQHF.

This clone has only a few counts. The chain carries TRBV4-1 and TRBJ2-7, with TRBD1 matching over 8 bases. Per the germline V gene, CDR1 is MGHRA and CDR2 is YSYEKL. The V gene end was trimmed by 5 bases and the J gene end by 2 bases; junction bases not matched to a gene: 11. The CDR3 totals 16 residues. The CDR3 coding sequence is TGCGCCAGCAGCAACGTCGGGACAGGTTCCCCCTACGAGCAGTACTTC. It yields the protein CASSNVGTGSPYEQYF.

This clone has just a few counts. The CDR3 sequence is CASSQLMGQINTGELFF. The CDR3 DNA reads as TGCGCCAGCAGCCAACTGATGGGACAGATAAACACCGGGGAGCTGTTTTTT. This chain joins TRBV4-3 and TRBJ2-2; TRBD1 matches 7 bases. The CDR3 runs to 17 residues. J gave up 2 bases and V 2 bases, and 8 bases lay outside the gene matches. The germline V gene encodes CDR1 LGHNA and CDR2 YSLEER.

In its sample, this clone was seen a few times. CDR3 DNA sequence: TGTGCCAGCAGTGGGACTAGACACACAGATACGCAGTATTTT. Protein: CASSGTRHTDTQYF. The gene calls are TRBV6-4 and TRBJ2-3; TRBD2 aligns across 7 bases. The V gene's germline CDR1 is MRHNA and CDR2 SNTAGT. This CDR3 has 14 residues. Trimming at V came to 4 bases and at J to 2 bases, leaving 3 bases not matched to a gene.

This chain connects TRBV4-3 to TRBJ1-2; D is unresolved. Germline assignment: CDR1 LGHNA and CDR2 YSLEER. V dropped 0 bases and J dropped 4 bases, with 6 bases sitting between them. The CDR3 length is 13 residues. CDR3 loop: CASSQDQIYGYTF. Written as DNA, the CDR3 is TGCGCCAGCAGCCAAGATCAAATCTATGGCTACACCTTC.

This chain connects TRBV10-3 to TRBJ2-1, with 15 bases matching TRBD2. The CDR3 is made up of 19 amino acids. Germline CDR1 ENHRY, CDR2 SYGVKD. J lost 0 bases, V lost 8 bases, and 11 bases had no gene match. The CDR3: CAIGTTGTSGRFSYNEQFF. The CDR3 DNA sequence: TGTGCCATCGGGACGACCGGGACTAGCGGGAGGTTCTCCTACAATGAGCAGTTCTTC.

This rearrangement joins TRBV6-1 to TRBJ2-7, with D perhaps TRBD1 (6 bases). The V end was cut by 4 bases, the J end by 3 bases, with 10 bases between. This CDR3 is built from 13 residues. In germline, CDR1 is MNHNS, CDR2 SASEGT. CDR3 protein: CASSVGQNYEQYF. CDR3 sequence (DNA): TGTGCCAGCAGTGTAGGACAGAACTACGAGCAGTACTTC.

CDR3 DNA sequence: TGTGCCAGTAGTATGGGACAGGGGATCTATGGCTACACCTTC. Its translation: CASSMGQGIYGYTF. This chain joins TRBV19 and TRBJ1-2, with 10 bases that match TRBD1. CDR1 is LNHDA and CDR2 is SQIVND in the germline V gene (reference sequence). V was pared by 3 bases and J by 4 bases, with 2 bases of the junction left unmatched. The CDR3 loop spans 14 amino acids. Variable domain in full (rest from reference TRBV19 and TRBJ1-2): DGGITQSPKYLFRKEGQNVTLSCEQNLNHDAMYWYRQDPGQGLRLIYYSQIVNDFQKGDIAEGYSVSREKKESFPLTVTSAQKNPTAFYLCASSMGQGIYGYTFGSGTRLTVV.

This clone is a singleton in its sample. The J gene is TRBJ1-2, the V gene TRBV19; tentatively, D is TRBD1 (6 bases). Germline V lookup: CDR1 LNHDA, CDR2 SQIVND (reference sequence). V lost 7 bases to trimming and J lost 0 bases, with 12 bases between them. This CDR3 spans 14 amino acids. This chain's CDR3 is CASIRTDTNYGYTF. Here the CDR3 DNA reads TGTGCCAGTATCCGGACAGATACTAACTATGGCTACACCTTC.

The chain uses TRBV14 and TRBJ2-1, with 10 bases matching TRBD2. The CDR3 consists of 16 residues. The ends lost 0 bases at V and 4 bases at J; junction bases unmatched: 3. Germline values: CDR1 SGHDN, CDR2 FVKESK. The DNA of the CDR3 is TGTGCCAGCAGCCAAGAACTACTAGCGGGATACAATGAGCAGTTCTTC. Its translation is CASSQELLAGYNEQFF.